This is a list of T cell receptor beta chains from one sample in a study of T cells after yellow fever vaccination. TCRdb redid the calling of the 5' RACE reads with MiXCR, one entry per CDR3 protein. The sample lists 110,000 to 150,000 distinct CDR3 sequences; about 6.2% were seen once. Sequencing was performed on CD4+ T cells sorted from PBMCs, taken 10 days after the yellow fever booster vaccination. These receptors came from a man between 25 and 39 years old who received the YFV17D yellow fever vaccine. Both conserved end residues are part of each CDR3. The D gene is left open where the match is weak. Clone size is shown for a subset of rows, as once, few, many or a class of expanded clone.

D gene	V gene	clone size	J gene	CDR3 protein	CDR3 DNA
NA	TRBV4-3	many	TRBJ2-5	CASSQGGHNQETQYF	TGCGCCAGCAGCCAAGGGGGACACAACCAAGAGACCCAGTACTTC
TRBD2	TRBV20-1	many	TRBJ2-1	CSAGPSGRGDEQFF	TGCAGTGCTGGCCCTAGCGGGAGGGGAGATGAGCAGTTCTTC
NA	TRBV6-2/TRBV6-3	many	TRBJ2-1	CATVIPGYNEQFF	TGTGCCACCGTAATCCCTGGGTACAATGAGCAGTTCTTC
NA	TRBV3-1	NA	TRBJ2-1	CASSQPLRRRQNDNEQFF	TGTGCCTCCTCCCAACCTCTCCGGCGGAGACAAAATGACAATGAGCAGTTCTTC
NA	TRBV6-5	NA	TRBJ1-6	CASSYDAGRPLHF	TGTGCCAGCAGTTACGACGCAGGGCGACCCCTCCACTTT
NA	TRBV19	many	TRBJ1-1	CASSSFLLNWAFF	TGTGCCAGTAGTTCCTTCCTCCTTAACTGGGCTTTCTTT
TRBD2	TRBV12-3/TRBV12-4	few	TRBJ2-1	CASSPGLAGENLNEQFF	TGTGCCAGCAGCCCAGGACTAGCGGGAGAGAACCTCAATGAGCAGTTCTTC
NA	TRBV4-3	many	TRBJ2-3	CASSQAGASLADTQYF	TGCGCCAGCAGCCAGGCCGGCGCTAGCCTGGCAGATACGCAGTATTTT
NA	TRBV27	many	TRBJ1-1	CASSLGALVNTEAFF	TGTGCCAGCAGTTTAGGTGCCCTAGTGAACACTGAAGCTTTCTTT
TRBD1	TRBV5-1	many	TRBJ2-5	CASSGQGLETQYF	TGCGCCAGCAGCGGACAGGGCCTAGAGACCCAGTACTTC
NA	TRBV5-1	many	TRBJ1-1	CASRPVLSSPEAFF	TGCGCCAGCAGGCCGGTCCTTAGCAGCCCTGAAGCTTTCTTT
NA	TRBV19	NA	TRBJ2-4	CASSIEALGDIQYF	TGTGCCAGTAGTATAGAAGCCCTTGGTGACATTCAGTACTTC
TRBD2	TRBV7-6	many	TRBJ2-1	CASSLLGLALEGQSNEQFF	TGTGCCAGCAGCTTACTCGGACTAGCGTTGGAAGGCCAATCCAATGAGCAGTTCTTC
TRBD1	TRBV5-4	few	TRBJ2-7	CASSRSGTGGREQYF	TGTGCCAGCAGTCGCTCCGGGACAGGGGGCCGCGAGCAGTACTTC
NA	TRBV25-1	many	TRBJ1-5	CASSDAQGYQPQHF	TGTGCCAGCAGTGATGCCCAGGGCTATCAGCCCCAGCATTTT
NA	TRBV7-9	many	TRBJ2-3	CASSYVVDTQYF	TGTGCCAGCAGCTATGTGGTAGATACGCAGTATTTT
TRBD2	TRBV6-4	many	TRBJ2-5	CASSDDPSGSKYF	TGTGCCAGCAGTGACGACCCTAGCGGGAGTAAATACTTC
NA	TRBV20-1	many	TRBJ2-1	CSARSRDTFIEQFF	TGCAGTGCCCGTTCCCGGGACACCTTTATTGAGCAGTTCTTC
TRBD2	TRBV12-3/TRBV12-4	many	TRBJ2-7	CASSSGGTYEQYF	TGTGCCAGCAGTAGCGGGGGTACCTACGAGCAGTACTTC
NA	TRBV5-1	few	TRBJ1-6	CASSSGVDNSPLHF	TGCGCCAGCAGCTCAGGGGTGGACAATTCACCCCTCCACTTT
NA	TRBV7-2	many	TRBJ2-7	CASSFLPAYEQYF	TGTGCCAGCAGCTTTCTGCCTGCCTACGAGCAGTACTTC
TRBD2	TRBV4-2	NA	TRBJ2-7	CASSPGLAGDSYEQYF	TGTGCCAGCAGCCCCGGACTAGCGGGAGACTCCTACGAGCAGTACTTC
NA	TRBV5-1	many	TRBJ2-3	CASSLTGAPTDTQYF	TGCGCCAGCAGCTTGACGGGAGCCCCCACAGATACGCAGTATTTT
TRBD2	TRBV7-2	many	TRBJ2-4	CAVGLAGAKNIQYF	TGTGCCGTGGGGTTAGCGGGAGCCAAAAACATTCAGTACTTC
NA	TRBV20-1	few	TRBJ2-2	CSARSGTRGGELFF	TGCAGTGCTAGATCCGGGACACGGGGCGGGGAGCTGTTTTTT
NA	TRBV5-5	few	TRBJ1-4	CASKSTSTNEKLFF	TGTGCCAGCAAGTCGACCTCAACTAATGAAAAACTGTTTTTT
NA	TRBV5-5	many	TRBJ2-1	CASSARNEQFF	TGTGCCAGCAGCGCCCGCAATGAGCAGTTCTTC
TRBD1	TRBV7-2	NA	TRBJ2-6	CASSKGQAISGANVLTF	TGTGCCAGCAGCAAGGGACAGGCCATATCTGGGGCCAACGTCCTGACTTTC
TRBD2	TRBV4-2	many	TRBJ2-1	CASSLLWTVYPLAGGRDEQFF	TGTGCCAGCAGCCTTCTATGGACAGTCTACCCTCTAGCGGGAGGTAGGGATGAGCAGTTCTTC
TRBD1	TRBV27	many	TRBJ2-1	CASSLQPGQGIGEQFF	TGTGCCAGCAGTCTTCAACCGGGACAGGGGATTGGTGAGCAGTTCTTC
NA	TRBV18	many	TRBJ1-1	CASSPPAGRNTEAFF	TGTGCCAGCTCACCACCTGCGGGGCGGAACACTGAAGCTTTCTTT
NA	TRBV12-3/TRBV12-4	many	TRBJ2-2	CASGAGDTGELFF	TGTGCCAGCGGGGCAGGCGACACCGGGGAGCTGTTTTTT
TRBD1	TRBV5-1	many	TRBJ2-1	CASSLGDRHYNEQFF	TGCGCCAGCAGCTTGGGGGACAGGCACTACAATGAGCAGTTCTTC
NA	TRBV18	many	TRBJ2-1	CASSPLADNEQFF	TGTGCCAGCTCACCACTTGCAGACAATGAGCAGTTCTTC
NA	TRBV5-4	few	TRBJ2-1	CASSPPHAFNEQFF	TGTGCCAGCAGCCCCCCTCATGCCTTTAATGAGCAGTTCTTC
NA	TRBV7-6	many	TRBJ2-5	CASSEQGLRETQYF	TGTGCCAGCAGCGAGCAGGGTTTGCGAGAGACCCAGTACTTC
TRBD2	TRBV9	many	TRBJ2-1	CASSVDPPGGLYNEQFF	TGTGCCAGCAGCGTAGACCCCCCGGGGGGTCTATACAATGAGCAGTTCTTC
NA	TRBV20-1	NA	TRBJ1-2	CSAGRAMTDGYTF	TGCAGTGCCGGAAGGGCGATGACGGATGGCTACACCTTC
NA	TRBV6-6	many	TRBJ2-3	CASRGRLTDTQYF	TGTGCCAGCAGGGGACGATTGACAGATACGCAGTATTTT
TRBD1	TRBV7-6	many	TRBJ1-1	CASRHRGTEAFF	TGTGCCAGCAGACACAGGGGAACTGAAGCTTTCTTT
NA	TRBV7-2	many	TRBJ2-7	CASSFLGGSYEQYF	TGTGCCAGCAGCTTTCTAGGGGGCTCCTACGAGCAGTACTTC
NA	TRBV10-3	many	TRBJ2-3	CAISESSTDTQYF	TGTGCCATCAGTGAGTCCAGCACAGATACGCAGTATTTT
NA	TRBV12-3/TRBV12-4	many	TRBJ1-6	CASSTRWAGRGSPLHF	TGTGCCAGCAGTACCCGGTGGGCCGGGAGAGGGTCACCCCTCCACTTT
NA	TRBV28	many	TRBJ2-2	CASSYHAQVAGELFF	TGTGCCAGCAGTTACCATGCTCAAGTCGCCGGGGAGCTGTTTTTT
NA	TRBV10-3	many	TRBJ1-3	CAISQQGTRNTIYF	TGTGCCATCAGTCAACAGGGAACAAGAAACACCATATATTTT
TRBD1	TRBV20-1	many	TRBJ1-6	CSARVPGQDNSPLHF	TGCAGTGCTAGAGTCCCGGGACAGGATAATTCACCCCTCCACTTT
NA	TRBV7-3	many	TRBJ2-5	CASSLRTQYQETQYF	TGTGCCAGCAGCTTAAGGACCCAGTACCAAGAGACCCAGTACTTC
NA	TRBV12-3/TRBV12-4	many	TRBJ2-6	CASIRGSGANVLTF	TGTGCCAGCATCCGAGGCTCTGGGGCCAACGTCCTGACTTTC
NA	TRBV6-5	many	TRBJ1-2	CASSYRPGGGGYTF	TGTGCCAGCAGTTACCGGCCCGGGGGAGGCGGCTACACCTTC
NA	TRBV12-3/TRBV12-4	NA	TRBJ2-3	CASSLSRASSTDTHYF	TGCGCCAGCAGTTTGAGCAGGGCCTCTAGCACAGATACGCACTATTTT
NA	TRBV4-3	NA	TRBJ1-1	CASSQDLPRISFEAFF	TGCGCCAGCAGCCAAGATCTCCCTCGGATTTCGTTTGAAGCTTTCTTT
NA	TRBV7-2	many	TRBJ2-5	CASSLLPGTLGGETQYF	TGTGCCAGCAGCTTACTGCCGGGGACCCTGGGTGGAGAGACCCAGTACTTC
NA	TRBV7-9	many	TRBJ2-1	CASSLGGPNEQFF	TGTGCCAGCAGCTTAGGGGGGCCCAATGAGCAGTTCTTC
TRBD1	TRBV9	NA	TRBJ1-4	CASSVGDSDYEKLFF	TGTGCCAGCAGCGTAGGGGACAGTGATTATGAAAAACTGTTTTTT
NA	TRBV29-1	many	TRBJ1-1	CSAPSGVLNTEAFF	TGCAGCGCACCCTCAGGGGTCCTCAACACTGAAGCTTTCTTT